These 7 T cell receptor beta chains were sequenced from one sample in a study of Ad26.COV2.S vaccination and SARS-CoV-2 variants. Clones were sequenced by immunoSEQ multiplex PCR, and TCRdb holds only the in-frame ones, with some missing. The sample lists over 400,000 clones, 80% to 90% occurring once. As to treatment: about 20 received Ad26.COV2.S at low or high dose, single or two shots; about five received placebo; per-sample allocation not given. Sampling happened 63 days after the first vaccine or placebo injection. The sample consisted of peripheral blood, taken in a trial of Ad26.COV2.S vaccine versus placebo. These receptors were taken from a person between 18 and 65 years old who received the Ad26.COV2.S COVID-19 vaccine or a placebo.

This clone was seen only once. This rearrangement joins TRBV4-1 to TRBJ2-1, with 7 bases identical to TRBD1. The CDR3 sequence is 15 residues long. Germline CDR1 reads MGHRA; CDR2 reads YSYEKL. The ends lost 3 bases at V and 4 bases at J; junction bases unmatched: 6. The CDR3 protein is CASSQVGQRYNEQFF. The CDR3 coding sequence is TGCGCCAGCAGCCAGGTGGGACAGAGATACAATGAGCAGTTCTTC.

With respect to this clone: At the DNA level, this CDR3 is encoded by other sequences in the same sample as well. The chain recombines TRBV5-1 with TRBJ2-5, with 8 bases aligning to TRBD1. This CDR3 comprises 14 residues. J lost 1 base, V lost 3 bases, and 2 bases had no gene match. The germline CDR1 and CDR2 sequences are SGHRS and YFSETQ. CDR3 DNA: TGCGCCAGCAGCTCTCAGGGGGCCCAAGAGACCCAGTACTTC. This translates into CASSSQGAQETQYF.

The chain employs TRBV5-1 and TRBJ2-1; tentatively, D is TRBD1 (5 bases). The CDR3 extends over 15 amino acids. CDR1 and CDR2 (germline): SGHRS, YFSETQ. Trimming left V 0 bases short and J 2 bases short, with 9 bases between. CDR3 amino acids: CASSLGGLAYNEQFF. CDR3 nucleotide sequence: TGCGCCAGCAGCTTGGGGGGCTTGGCCTACAATGAGCAGTTCTTC.

V is TRBV11-3 and J is TRBJ2-1; either TRBD1 or TRBD2 may fit D (5 bases each). Trimming cost V 5 bases and J 0 bases, with 11 bases left between them. The CDR3 has 15 residues. The germline V gene has CDR1 SGHNT and CDR2 YENEEA. In DNA, the CDR3 is TGTGCCAGCAGCGCTGGGGGTTCCTCCTACAATGAGCAGTTCTTC. It encodes CASSAGGSSYNEQFF.

The chain links TRBV20-1 to TRBJ2-7, with 8 bases fitting TRBD1. CDR1 is DFQATT, CDR2 SNEGSKA, per germline (reference sequence). The V gene end was trimmed by 5 bases and the J gene end by 6 bases; junction bases not matched to a gene: 3. This CDR3 contains 11 residues. Here the CDR3 DNA reads TGCAGTGCTCCGCAGGGGGCCGAGCAGTACTTC. Its protein product is CSAPQGAEQYF.

Concerning this clone: The sample carries other DNA sequences with the same CDR3. The V gene is TRBV6-1, the J gene TRBJ1-5, with D perhaps matching TRBD1 (5 bases). The CDR3 is made up of 14 amino acids. V dropped 2 bases and J dropped 4 bases, with 9 bases sitting between them. Germline V CDR1 and CDR2: MNHNS, SASEGT. CDR3 sequence (DNA): TGTGCCAGCAGTGAACATAGGGGAAATCAGCCCCAGCATTTT. Its protein product is CASSEHRGNQPQHF.

This clone was picked up a small number of times. The chain is built from TRBV28 and TRBJ1-1; D is ambiguous. Trimming removed 3 bases at V and 4 bases at J, with 9 bases between. From germline, CDR1 is MDHEN and CDR2 SYDVKM. This CDR3 spans 13 amino acids. In DNA form, the CDR3 reads TGTGCCAGCAGTTTTGTGGGTTTCACTGAAGCTTTCTTT. Translating it yields CASSFVGFTEAFF.